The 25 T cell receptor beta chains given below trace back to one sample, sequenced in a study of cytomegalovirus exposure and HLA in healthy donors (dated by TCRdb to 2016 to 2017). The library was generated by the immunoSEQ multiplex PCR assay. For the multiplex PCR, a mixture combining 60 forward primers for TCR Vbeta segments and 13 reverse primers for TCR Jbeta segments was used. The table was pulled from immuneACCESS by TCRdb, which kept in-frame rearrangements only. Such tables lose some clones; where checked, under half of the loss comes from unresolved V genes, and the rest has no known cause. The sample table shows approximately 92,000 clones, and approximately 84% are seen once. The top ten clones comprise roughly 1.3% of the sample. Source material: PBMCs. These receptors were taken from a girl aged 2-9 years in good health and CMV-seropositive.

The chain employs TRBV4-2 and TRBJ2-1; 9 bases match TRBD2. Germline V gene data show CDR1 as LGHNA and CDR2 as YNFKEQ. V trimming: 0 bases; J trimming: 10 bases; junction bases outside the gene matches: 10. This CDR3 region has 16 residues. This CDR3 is CASSQDRAGGLGEQFF. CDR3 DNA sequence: TGTGCCAGCAGCCAAGATCGAGCGGGGGGTCTAGGGGAGCAGTTCTTC.

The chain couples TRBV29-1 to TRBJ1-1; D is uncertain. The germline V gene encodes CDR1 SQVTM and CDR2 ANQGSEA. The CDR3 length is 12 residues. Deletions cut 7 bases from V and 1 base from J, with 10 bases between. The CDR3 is CSAGRGNTEAFF. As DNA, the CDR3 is TGCAGCGCCGGACGGGGGAACACTGAAGCTTTCTTT.

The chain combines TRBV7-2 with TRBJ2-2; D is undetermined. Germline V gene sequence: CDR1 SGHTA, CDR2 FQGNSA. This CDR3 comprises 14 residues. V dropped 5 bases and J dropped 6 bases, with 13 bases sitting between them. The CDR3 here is CASSLTRLSGELFF. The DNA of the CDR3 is TGTGCCAGCAGCCTTACGCGACTGTCCGGGGAGCTGTTTTTT.

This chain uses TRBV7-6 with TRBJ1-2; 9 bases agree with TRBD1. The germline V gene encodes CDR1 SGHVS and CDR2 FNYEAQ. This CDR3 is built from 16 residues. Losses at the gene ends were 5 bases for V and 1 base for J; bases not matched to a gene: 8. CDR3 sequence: CASSQAAGQGNYGYTF. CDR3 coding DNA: TGTGCCAGCAGCCAGGCGGCGGGACAGGGTAACTATGGCTACACCTTC.

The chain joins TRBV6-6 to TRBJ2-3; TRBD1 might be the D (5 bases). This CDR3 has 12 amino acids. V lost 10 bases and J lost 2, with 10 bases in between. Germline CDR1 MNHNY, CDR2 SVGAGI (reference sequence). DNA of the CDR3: TGTGCCACGAAGACAGTCACAGATACGCAGTATTTT. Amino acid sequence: CATKTVTDTQYF.

The chain's CDR3 is CASRGLAGGKEQFF. The CDR3 DNA sequence: TGTGCCAGCAGAGGACTAGCGGGAGGAAAGGAGCAGTTCTTC. The chain employs TRBV7-9 and TRBJ2-1, with 14 bases matching TRBD2. The CDR3 contains 14 residues. J was trimmed by 10 bases and V by 6 bases; bases with no gene match: 5. Germline CDR1 is SEHNR and CDR2 is FQNEAQ (reference sequence). Combining the CDR3 with reference TRBV7-9 and TRBJ2-1 gives the whole variable domain DTGVSQNPRHKITKRGQNVTFRCDPISEHNRLYWYRQTLGQGPEFLTYFQNEAQLEKSRLLSDRFSAERPKGSFSTLEIQRTEQGDSAMYLCASRGLAGGKEQFFGPGTRLTVL.

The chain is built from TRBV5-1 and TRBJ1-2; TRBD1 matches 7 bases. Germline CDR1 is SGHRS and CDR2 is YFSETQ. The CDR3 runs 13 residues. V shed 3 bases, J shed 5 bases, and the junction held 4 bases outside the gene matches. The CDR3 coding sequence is TGCGCCAGCAGCTCTGAGGGGGCTTATGGCTACACCTTC. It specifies CASSSEGAYGYTF.

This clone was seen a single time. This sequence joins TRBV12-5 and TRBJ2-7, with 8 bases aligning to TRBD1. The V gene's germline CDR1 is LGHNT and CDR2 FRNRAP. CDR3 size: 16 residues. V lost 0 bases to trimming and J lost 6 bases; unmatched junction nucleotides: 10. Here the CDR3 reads CASGLVSGQGDGEQYF. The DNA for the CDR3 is TGTGCTAGTGGTTTGGTATCAGGACAGGGCGATGGCGAGCAGTACTTC. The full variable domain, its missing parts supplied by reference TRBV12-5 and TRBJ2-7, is DARVTQTPRHKVTEMGQEVTMRCQPILGHNTVFWYRQTMMQGLELLAYFRNRAPLDDSGMPKDRFSAEMPDATLATLKIQPSEPRDSAVYFCASGLVSGQGDGEQYFGPGTRLTVT.

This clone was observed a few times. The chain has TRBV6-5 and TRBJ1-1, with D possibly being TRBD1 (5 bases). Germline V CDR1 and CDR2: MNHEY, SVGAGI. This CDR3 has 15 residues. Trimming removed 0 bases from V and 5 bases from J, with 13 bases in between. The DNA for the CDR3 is TGTGCCAGCAGTTACTCGAGTCAGGGAGGGACTGAAGCTTTCTTT. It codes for CASSYSSQGGTEAFF.

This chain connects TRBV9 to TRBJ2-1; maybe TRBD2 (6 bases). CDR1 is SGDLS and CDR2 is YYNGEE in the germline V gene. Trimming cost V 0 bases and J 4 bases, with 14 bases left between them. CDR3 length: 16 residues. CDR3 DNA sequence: TGTGCCAGCAGCGTAGCTAACGCGGGACTTTACAATGAGCAGTTCTTC. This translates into CASSVANAGLYNEQFF.

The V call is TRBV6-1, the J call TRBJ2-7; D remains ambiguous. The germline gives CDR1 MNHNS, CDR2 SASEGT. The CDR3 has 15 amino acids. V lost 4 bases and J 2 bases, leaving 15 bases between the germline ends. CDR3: CASSVLLRKAYEQYF. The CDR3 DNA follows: TGTGCCAGCAGTGTTTTGTTGCGGAAAGCCTACGAGCAGTACTTC.

This CDR3 is CSAVIDDRDGTQYF. In DNA, the CDR3 is TGCAGCGCTGTAATTGATGACAGGGATGGGACCCAGTACTTC. The rearrangement joins TRBV29-1 to TRBJ2-5, with TRBD1 matching over 7 bases. J was trimmed by 7 bases and V by 7 bases; bases with no gene match: 15. The germline V gene has CDR1 SQVTM and CDR2 ANQGSEA. The CDR3 runs 14 residues.

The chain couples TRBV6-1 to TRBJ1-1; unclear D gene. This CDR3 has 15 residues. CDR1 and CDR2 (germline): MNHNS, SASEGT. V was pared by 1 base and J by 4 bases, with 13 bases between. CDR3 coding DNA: TGTGCCAGCAGTGAAGTGGGAGGGATGGGCACTGAAGCTTTCTTT. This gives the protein CASSEVGGMGTEAFF.

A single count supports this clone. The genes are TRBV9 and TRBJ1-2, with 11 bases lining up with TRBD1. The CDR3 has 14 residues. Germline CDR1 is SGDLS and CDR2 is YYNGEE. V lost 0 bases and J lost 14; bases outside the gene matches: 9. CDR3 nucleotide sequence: TGTGCCAGCAGCGTAGTAGCTGGACAGGGGGCTGATACCTTC. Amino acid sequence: CASSVVAGQGADTF. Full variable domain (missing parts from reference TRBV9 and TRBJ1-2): DSGVTQTPKHLITATGQRVTLRCSPRSGDLSVYWYQQSLDQGLQFLIQYYNGEERAKGNILERFSAQQFPDLHSELNLSSLELGDSALYFCASSVVAGQGADTFGSGTRLTVV.

CDR3 residues: CASSLATGTVETQYF. CDR3 coding DNA: TGTGCCAGCAGCTTAGCGACAGGGACGGTAGAGACCCAGTACTTC. V and J are TRBV11-1 and TRBJ2-5, with 7 bases identical to TRBD1. After removal of 0 bases from V and 4 bases from J, the junction contained 5 bases not matched to a gene. This CDR3 comprises 15 residues. Germline V CDR1 and CDR2: SGHAT, FQDESV (reference sequence).

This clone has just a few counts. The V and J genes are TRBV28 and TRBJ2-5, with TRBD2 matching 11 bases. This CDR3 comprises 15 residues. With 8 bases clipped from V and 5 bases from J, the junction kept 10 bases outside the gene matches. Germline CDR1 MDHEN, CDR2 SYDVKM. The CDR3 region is CASGLAGGPLETQYF. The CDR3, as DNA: TGTGCCAGCGGATTAGCGGGAGGGCCCCTGGAGACCCAGTACTTC.

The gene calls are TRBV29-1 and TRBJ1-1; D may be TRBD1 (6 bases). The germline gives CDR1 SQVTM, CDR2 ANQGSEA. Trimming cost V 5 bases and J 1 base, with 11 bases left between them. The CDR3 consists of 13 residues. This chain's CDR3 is CSVWGRWNTEAFF. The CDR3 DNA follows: TGCAGCGTTTGGGGGCGATGGAACACTGAAGCTTTCTTT. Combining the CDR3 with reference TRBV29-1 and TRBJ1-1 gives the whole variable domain SAVISQKPSRDICQRGTSLTIQCQVDSQVTMMFWYRQQPGQSLTLIATANQGSEATYESGFVIDKFPISRPNLTFSTLTVSNMSPEDSSIYLCSVWGRWNTEAFFGQGTRLTVV.

CDR3 region: CASSEREGAPKNIQYF. The CDR3 DNA is TGTGCCAGCAGTGAGCGGGAGGGCGCCCCAAAAAACATTCAGTACTTC. The V call is TRBV2, the J call TRBJ2-4, with 9 positions matching TRBD2. CDR1 is SNHLY, CDR2 FYNNEI, per germline. With V trimmed by 3 bases and J by 4 bases, 7 bases remained unmatched. The CDR3 covers 16 residues.

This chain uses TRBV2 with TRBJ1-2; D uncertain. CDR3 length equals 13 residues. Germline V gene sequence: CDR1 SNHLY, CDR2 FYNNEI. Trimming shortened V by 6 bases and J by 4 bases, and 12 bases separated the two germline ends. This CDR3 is CASSPGEVYGYTF. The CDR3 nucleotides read TGTGCCAGCAGCCCCGGGGAGGTCTATGGCTACACCTTC.

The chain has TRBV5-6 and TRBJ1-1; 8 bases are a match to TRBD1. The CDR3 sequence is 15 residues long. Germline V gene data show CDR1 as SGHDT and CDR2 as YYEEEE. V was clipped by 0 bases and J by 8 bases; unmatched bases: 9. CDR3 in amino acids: CASSLADRGPYEAFF. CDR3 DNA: TGTGCCAGCAGCTTGGCCGACAGGGGCCCTTACGAAGCTTTCTTT.

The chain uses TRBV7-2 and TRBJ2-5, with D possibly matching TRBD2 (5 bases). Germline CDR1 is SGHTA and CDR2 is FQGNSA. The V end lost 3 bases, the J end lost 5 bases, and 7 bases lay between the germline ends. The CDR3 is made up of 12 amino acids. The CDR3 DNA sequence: TGTGCCAGCAGCTTCCTAGCTGAGACCCAGTACTTC. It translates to CASSFLAETQYF.

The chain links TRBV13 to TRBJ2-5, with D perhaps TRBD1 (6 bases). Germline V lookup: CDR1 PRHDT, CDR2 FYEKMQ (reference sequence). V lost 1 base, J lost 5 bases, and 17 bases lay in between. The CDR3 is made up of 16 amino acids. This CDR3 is CASSLVLGATGETQYF. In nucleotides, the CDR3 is TGTGCCAGCAGCTTAGTGTTGGGGGCGACCGGTGAGACCCAGTACTTC.

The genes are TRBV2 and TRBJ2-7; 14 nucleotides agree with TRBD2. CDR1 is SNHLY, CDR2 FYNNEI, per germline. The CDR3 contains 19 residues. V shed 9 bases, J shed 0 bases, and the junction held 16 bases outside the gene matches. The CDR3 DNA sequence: TGTGCCAGACGGAGTGACGGGACTAGCGGGAGTATAAGCTCCTACGAGCAGTACTTC. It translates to CARRSDGTSGSISSYEQYF.

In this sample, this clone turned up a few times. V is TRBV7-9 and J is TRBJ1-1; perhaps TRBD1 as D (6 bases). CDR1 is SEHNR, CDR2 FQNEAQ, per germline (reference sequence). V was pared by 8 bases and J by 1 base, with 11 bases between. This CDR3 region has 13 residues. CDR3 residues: CASGGQSNTEAFF. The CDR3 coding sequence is TGTGCCAGCGGTGGACAGTCGAACACTGAAGCTTTCTTT.

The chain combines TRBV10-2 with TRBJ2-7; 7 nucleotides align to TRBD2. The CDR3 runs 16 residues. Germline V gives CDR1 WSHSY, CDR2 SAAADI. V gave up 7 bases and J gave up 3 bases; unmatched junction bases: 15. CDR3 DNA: TGCGCCAGCACTCTAGACCCCGGACTAGAGATCTACGAGCAGTACTTC. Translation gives CASTLDPGLEIYEQYF.